Listed here is a single T cell receptor (beta chain). Seattle patients were enrolled during active infection and followed longitudinally. Germline assignment: CDR1 LNHDA and CDR2 SQIVND (reference sequence). The CDR3 is 15 residues long. Losses at the gene ends were 4 bases for V and 1 base for J; bases not matched to a gene: 5. These data originate in a study of blood T cell repertoires in COVID-19. As for the study in general: Nucleic acid was either cDNA or gDNA, and it came from T cells, B-cell-depleted T cells, or PBMCs.

Libraries were prepared by immunoSEQ multiplex PCR; TCRdb keeps only in-frame clonotypes and omits some of them. This table has around 400,000 clones, around 87% appearing once. Material for sequencing was peripheral blood. V gene TRBV19 combines with J gene TRBJ1-2, with 8 bases identical to TRBD1. This clonotype originated in a woman aged 55-75 years with COVID-19, enrolled during active disease. Here the CDR3 reads CASSTLGQGNYGYTF. As DNA, the CDR3 is TGTGCCAGTAGTACCCTCGGACAGGGTAACTATGGCTACACCTTC.